Given below is one T cell receptor (beta chain) in context. Assay: immunoSEQ multiplex PCR; the TCRdb copy retains only in-frame clones and omits some. The data show about 74,000 clones, about 79% seen once. The sample originates from a study of OX40 agonist ivuxolimab in advanced cancers. The CDR3 runs 14 residues. The V and J ends lost 9 bases and 3 bases, in that order; junction bases with no gene match: 9. Germline V lookup: CDR1 LNHDA, CDR2 SQIVND (reference sequence). The rearrangement links TRBV19 to TRBJ1-2; 8 nucleotides agree with TRBD1. The sequenced sample was CD4+ or CD8+ T cells sorted from blood, obtained in a trial of the OX40 agonist ivuxolimab. This sequence originates from an adult with an advanced solid tumor such as melanoma, head and neck, liver or kidney cancer. In DNA, the CDR3 is TGTGCCAGCACAATGACAGGGGAGGACTATGGCTACACCTTC. It codes for CASTMTGEDYGYTF.